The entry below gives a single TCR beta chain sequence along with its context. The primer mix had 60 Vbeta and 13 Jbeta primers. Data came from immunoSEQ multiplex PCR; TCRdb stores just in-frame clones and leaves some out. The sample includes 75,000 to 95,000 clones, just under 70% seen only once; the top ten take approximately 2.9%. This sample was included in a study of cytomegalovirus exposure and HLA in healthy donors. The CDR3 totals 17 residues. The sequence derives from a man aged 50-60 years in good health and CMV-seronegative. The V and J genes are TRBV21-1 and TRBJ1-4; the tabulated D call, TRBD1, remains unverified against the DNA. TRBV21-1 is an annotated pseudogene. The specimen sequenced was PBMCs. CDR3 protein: CASSKEAQAGTNEKLFF. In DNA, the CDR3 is TGTGCCAGCAGCAAAGAGGCCCAAGCAGGAACTAATGAAAAACTGTTTTTT.